This T cell receptor beta chain was documented in a study of cytomegalovirus exposure and HLA in healthy donors. General study findings and limits: Available immune exposure information was restricted to CMV serostatus only. A further, later analysis showed that HLA-associated TCR beta chains (compared with equally common others) were more clonally expanded. There were reportedly fewer N-insertions in an Asian-associated ancestry cluster than the roughly 670-donor mean, in a later analysis.

This clone was picked up one time. Its specificity is unknown. CDR3 length equals 14 residues. The V gene lost 0 bases and the J gene lost 4 bases, with 13 bases spanning the gap. Germline V gene data show CDR1 as GTSNPN and CDR2 as SVGIG (reference sequence). The PCR ran on 60 Vbeta and 13 Jbeta primers. Measured with immunoSEQ multiplex PCR; TCRdb has only the in-frame clones, and not every one. The profile shows almost 95,000 clones, 69% of them singletons. The receptor comes from a man aged 50-60 years in good health and CMV-seronegative. Sequencing was carried out using PBMCs. The gene calls are TRBV30 and TRBJ2-7; D perhaps matches TRBD2 (6 bases). The CDR3 protein is CAWSVLRAGYEQYF. CDR3 nucleotides: TGTGCCTGGAGTGTACTACGGGCGGGGTACGAGCAGTACTTC.